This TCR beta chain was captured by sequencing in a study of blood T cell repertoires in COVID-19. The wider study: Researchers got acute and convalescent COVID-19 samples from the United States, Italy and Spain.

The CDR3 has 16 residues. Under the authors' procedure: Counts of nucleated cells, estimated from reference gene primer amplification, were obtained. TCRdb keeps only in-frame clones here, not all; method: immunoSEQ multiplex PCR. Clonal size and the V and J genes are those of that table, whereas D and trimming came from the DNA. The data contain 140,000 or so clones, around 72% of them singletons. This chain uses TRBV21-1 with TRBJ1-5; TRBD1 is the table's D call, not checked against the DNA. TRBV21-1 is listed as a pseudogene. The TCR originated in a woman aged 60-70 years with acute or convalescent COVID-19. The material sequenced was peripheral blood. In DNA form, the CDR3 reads TGTGCCAGCAGCAAAAAGGGGACAGGGGGCTGCCAGCCCCAGCATTTT. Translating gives CASSKKGTGGCQPQHF.